This record looks at one T cell receptor beta chain sequence and its context. The source of the sample is a study of cytomegalovirus exposure and HLA in healthy donors. The germline CDR1 and CDR2 sequences are SQVTM and ANQGSEA. The CDR3 is 11 residues long. Measured with immunoSEQ multiplex PCR; TCRdb has only the in-frame clones, and not every one. Here the sample spans 150,000 to 200,000 clones, about 89% being singletons. The receptor was derived from a woman aged 18 to 35 in good health and CMV-seropositive. The sequenced material came from PBMCs. V and J are TRBV29-1 and TRBJ2-3; TRBD2 is a possible D gene (6 bases). The CDR3 protein is CGLAITDTQYF. In nucleotides, the CDR3 is TGCGGCCTAGCGATCACAGATACGCAGTATTTT.